These 27 T cell receptor beta chains originate from one sample sequenced in a study of blood T cell repertoires in COVID-19 (dated by TCRdb to the early 2020s). The method behind the library was the immunoSEQ multiplex PCR assay. Held by TCRdb, this immuneACCESS table contains in-frame sequences only and omits some clones. Under half of the omission traces to an unresolved V gene where checked; the cause of the rest is unknown. Recorded for this sample are some 160,000 clones; 83% of them occurred a single time. Roughly 1.9% of the sample belongs to the ten largest clones. The material sequenced was peripheral blood. The receptors shown here come from an elderly woman with acute or convalescent COVID-19.

In this sample, this clone turned up once. The chain combines TRBV6-2 or TRBV6-3 with TRBJ2-7; 9 bases are shared with TRBD2. CDR1 MNHEY and CDR2 SVGEGT come from the germline V gene. CDR3 length: 15 residues. V was pared by 4 bases and J by 4 bases, with 8 bases of the junction left unmatched. The CDR3 nucleotides read TGTGCCAGCAGTTTTGCGGGAGGGCCGAAATACGAGCAGTACTTC. Amino acids: CASSFAGGPKYEQYF.

The rearrangement uses TRBV27 and TRBJ1-6; TRBD1 matches 7 bases. The CDR3 length is 15 residues. J gave up 10 bases and V 7 bases, and 13 bases lay outside the gene matches. Germline CDR1 reads MNHEY; CDR2 reads SMNVEV (reference sequence). The CDR3 sequence is CASTLLTGAGSPLHF. In nucleotides, the CDR3 is TGTGCCAGCACTCTACTAACAGGGGCTGGCTCACCCCTCCACTTT.

The chain is built from TRBV7-2 and TRBJ2-2; a weak D match, TRBD1 (6 bases). The germline CDR1 and CDR2 sequences are SGHTA and FQGNSA. The CDR3 covers 14 residues. V lost 5 bases to trimming and J lost 6 bases, with 13 bases between them. The CDR3 DNA follows: TGTGCCAGCAGCCAACTGACAGGTCCCGGGGAGCTGTTTTTT. Encoded protein: CASSQLTGPGELFF.

This chain connects TRBV15 to TRBJ1-5, with unresolved D. The CDR3 consists of 13 residues. The germline V gene encodes CDR1 LNHNV and CDR2 YYDKDF (reference sequence). V gave up 5 bases and J gave up 4 bases, with 9 bases separating them. Here the CDR3 reads CATSEQKNQPQHF. The CDR3 coding sequence is TGTGCCACCAGCGAACAGAAGAATCAGCCCCAGCATTTT.

This clone occurred once. V is TRBV9 and J is TRBJ1-1; a weak D match, TRBD1 (6 bases). Trimming left V 0 bases short and J 10 bases short, with 19 bases between. CDR3 length equals 15 residues. CDR1 and CDR2 (germline): SGDLS, YYNGEE. Here the CDR3 reads CASSVESRGGSGAFF. DNA for the CDR3: TGTGCCAGCAGCGTAGAGAGTAGGGGGGGAAGCGGAGCTTTCTTT.

The genes are TRBV6-5 and TRBJ2-1, with 7 positions matching TRBD2. Germline V gives CDR1 MNHEY, CDR2 SVGAGI. V dropped 10 bases and J dropped 4; count of bases not matched to a gene: 10. The CDR3 is 14 residues long. The CDR3, as DNA: TGTGCCACCGGCGAGAGCGGGGTGTACAATGAGCAGTTCTTC. This translates into CATGESGVYNEQFF.

Comment on this clone: The sample contains more than one DNA sequence encoding this CDR3. The J gene is TRBJ1-3, the V gene TRBV9; D is unclear. V lost 0 bases and J 0 bases, leaving 7 bases between the germline ends. The CDR3 has 15 amino acids. Germline V gives CDR1 SGDLS, CDR2 YYNGEE. DNA of the CDR3: TGTGCCAGCAGCGTAGACAGTTACTCTGGAAACACCATATATTTT. It yields the protein CASSVDSYSGNTIYF.

The chain is built from TRBV6-2 or TRBV6-3 and TRBJ2-7; D unclear. The V end was cut by 1 base, the J end by 5 bases, with 3 bases between. The germline CDR1 and CDR2 sequences are MNHEY and SVGEGT. The CDR3 has 11 residues. The CDR3 coding sequence is TGTGCCAGCAGTTACTTCAACGAGCAGTACTTC. Protein: CASSYFNEQYF.

In this sample, this clone turned up once. The chain uses TRBV6-1 and TRBJ2-7; D remains unclear. The V gene's germline CDR1 is MNHNS and CDR2 SASEGT. The CDR3 length is 17 residues. V lost 4 bases and J lost 3, with 22 bases in between. The CDR3 bases are TGTGCCAGCAGTGTCGACCTTTGGGCTCCCCTCGACTACGAGCAGTACTTC. It yields the protein CASSVDLWAPLDYEQYF.

This chain joins TRBV4-3 and TRBJ2-7; 9 positions agree with TRBD2. J gave up 9 bases and V 0 bases, and 15 bases lay outside the gene matches. CDR1 and CDR2 from the germline V gene are LGHNA and YSLEER. The CDR3 length is 17 residues. The CDR3: CASSQERTLSGSLRQYF. The CDR3 nucleotides read TGCGCCAGCAGCCAAGAACGGACGCTTAGCGGGAGTTTGCGGCAGTACTTC.

This chain uses TRBV10-1 with TRBJ1-4, with a weak D call TRBD1 (5 bases). The CDR3 loop spans 12 amino acids. V lost 10 bases and J 11 bases, leaving 17 bases between the germline ends. Looked up from germline, CDR1 is WNHNN and CDR2 is SYGVQD (reference sequence). The CDR3 DNA reads TGCGCCATCGTCCTTGGACACCGCAAACTGTTTTTT. Its translation is CAIVLGHRKLFF.

The chain links TRBV9 to TRBJ2-3; TRBD2 agrees at 10 bases. Germline CDR1 and CDR2: SGDLS and YYNGEE. The CDR3 is made up of 18 amino acids. Trimming took 0 bases from V and 8 from J; bases not matched to a gene: 15. CDR3 bases: TGTGCCAGCAGCGTAGGAACTAGCGGGGCCTCCTGGGGGGGTACGCAGTATTTT. This sequence encodes CASSVGTSGASWGGTQYF.

The V gene is TRBV7-2, the J gene TRBJ1-6; perhaps TRBD1 as D (6 bases). CDR3 length equals 16 residues. V was pared by 3 bases and J by 8 bases, with 17 bases between. Germline V CDR1 and CDR2: SGHTA, FQGNSA. Here the CDR3 DNA reads TGTGCCAGCAGCTTTACCAAAACGGGGGGGCATTCACCCCTCCACTTT. Its translation is CASSFTKTGGHSPLHF.

The rearrangement uses TRBV21-1 and TRBJ2-7; TRBD1 reflects the table's D call only, with no check against the DNA. TRBV21-1 is a listed pseudogene. The CDR3 sequence is 10 residues long. The DNA of the CDR3 is TGTGCCAGCAGATGGACAGGGAGCTCCTTC. As protein: CASRWTGSSF.

The chain combines TRBV29-1 with TRBJ2-1, with D possibly TRBD1 on 6 matching bases. The CDR3 is made up of 14 amino acids. Germline assignment: CDR1 SQVTM and CDR2 ANQGSEA. Trimming removed 4 bases at V and 4 bases at J, with 14 bases between. The chain's CDR3 is CSVGRTDRYNEQFF. The CDR3 DNA sequence: TGCAGCGTTGGTCGGACAGATCGATACAATGAGCAGTTCTTC.

The chain uses TRBV7-9 and TRBJ2-7; 11 nucleotides agree with TRBD2. After removal of 5 bases from V and 3 bases from J, the junction contained 12 bases not matched to a gene. Germline V lookup: CDR1 SEHNR, CDR2 FQNEAQ (reference sequence). The CDR3 consists of 17 residues. CDR3 sequence (DNA): TGTGCCAGCAGCCCAAAAGGCCTAGCGGGAGGAAACTACGAGCAGTACTTC. Its protein is CASSPKGLAGGNYEQYF.

This clone was detected once. The V and J genes are TRBV7-2 and TRBJ2-2; TRBD2 is a possible D gene (6 bases). V shed 5 bases and J shed 2 bases, with 15 bases lying between them. This CDR3 region has 16 residues. Germline values: CDR1 SGHTA, CDR2 FQGNSA. In DNA, the CDR3 is TGTGCCAGCAGCCGGAGGGGCGCGGTCAACACCGGGGAGCTGTTTTTT. Its protein is CASSRRGAVNTGELFF.

The chain joins TRBV2 to TRBJ2-1, with 8 bases matching TRBD2. From germline, CDR1 is SNHLY and CDR2 FYNNEI. V trimming: 2 bases; J trimming: 7 bases; junction bases outside the gene matches: 10. This CDR3 is 16 amino acids long. CDR3 in amino acids: CASSEQAGVMGNEQFF. The DNA of the CDR3 is TGTGCCAGCAGTGAACAAGCGGGAGTCATGGGTAATGAGCAGTTCTTC.

V is TRBV28 and J is TRBJ2-5; perhaps TRBD1 as D (5 bases). CDR1 and CDR2 from the germline V gene are MDHEN and SYDVKM. Trimming took 3 bases from V and 1 from J, leaving 9 bases between them. The CDR3 is made up of 14 amino acids. CDR3 in DNA: TGTGCCAGCAGTTTTCAGGGCAGCCAAGAGACCCAGTACTTC. Its translation: CASSFQGSQETQYF.

The count of this clone is one. The J gene is TRBJ1-1, the V gene TRBV12-3 or TRBV12-4, with D unresolved. V lost 2 bases and J lost 3, with 7 bases in between. The CDR3 totals 13 residues. The CDR3 DNA follows: TGTGCCAGCAGTTTACGTTTCGACACTGAAGCTTTCTTT. Residues: CASSLRFDTEAFF.

The rearrangement links TRBV4-1 to TRBJ2-2, with TRBD2 matching over 8 bases. The germline V gene encodes CDR1 MGHRA and CDR2 YSYEKL. V was clipped by 1 base and J by 3 bases; unmatched bases: 4. The CDR3 extends over 16 amino acids. Here the CDR3 reads CASSQGASGYTGELFF. The CDR3 nucleotides read TGCGCCAGCAGCCAAGGAGCTAGCGGGTACACCGGGGAGCTGTTTTTT.

This clone was seen a single time. This chain uses TRBV28 with TRBJ1-4; 9 bases map to TRBD1. With V trimmed by 4 bases and J by 3 bases, 6 bases remained unmatched. This CDR3 contains 16 residues. Germline-derived CDR1 and CDR2 are MDHEN and SYDVKM. The CDR3 sequence: CASSSPRDRANEKLFF. Here the CDR3 DNA reads TGTGCCAGCAGTTCGCCCCGGGACAGGGCTAATGAAAAACTGTTTTTT.

The J gene is TRBJ2-7, the V gene TRBV18; TRBD2 might be the D (6 bases). With 5 bases removed from V and 3 bases from J, the gap between germline ends came to 11 bases. Germline CDR1 and CDR2: KGHSH and LQKENI. The length of the CDR3 is 13 residues. CDR3 nucleotide sequence: TGTGCCAGCTCAGTTACGGGGGACTACGAGCAGTACTTC. Protein sequence: CASSVTGDYEQYF.

This clone came up once. This rearrangement joins TRBV18 to TRBJ2-7; D unresolved. The ends were cut back, 5 bases at V and 2 bases at J, with 19 bases in the middle. Germline assignment: CDR1 KGHSH and CDR2 LQKENI. CDR3 length equals 16 residues. CDR3 protein: CASSDSITGSTYEQYF. The DNA of the CDR3 is TGTGCCAGCTCAGATTCTATAACCGGGTCCACCTACGAGCAGTACTTC. The whole variable domain, filled in from reference TRBV18 and TRBJ2-7, reads NAGVMQNPRHLVRRRGQEARLRCSPMKGHSHVYWYRQLPEEGLKFMVYLQKENIIDESGMPKERFSAEFPKEGPSILRIQQVVRGDSAAYFCASSDSITGSTYEQYFGPGTRLTVT.

V and J are TRBV6-5 and TRBJ2-2, with TRBD2 matching 12 bases. The CDR3 sequence is 14 residues long. Germline values: CDR1 MNHEY, CDR2 SVGAGI. V trimming: 6 bases; J trimming: 5 bases; junction bases outside the gene matches: 1. Here the CDR3 reads CASRGLAGTGELFF. The CDR3 DNA reads TGTGCCAGCAGGGGACTAGCGGGTACCGGGGAGCTGTTTTTT.

V and J are TRBV19 and TRBJ2-5; 8 nucleotides match TRBD1. Per the germline V gene, CDR1 is LNHDA and CDR2 is SQIVND (reference sequence). This CDR3 region has 14 residues. Unmatched junction bases numbered 8, after V lost 9 bases and J lost 2 bases. The CDR3 DNA sequence: TGTGCCAGCGCTAGGGGACAGGCTCAAGAGACCCAGTACTTC. Its protein is CASARGQAQETQYF.

This clone occurred a few times. The rearrangement uses TRBV5-6 and TRBJ2-2, with TRBD1 as a possible D gene (6 bases). Germline V CDR1 and CDR2: SGHDT, YYEEEE. This CDR3 has 16 residues. With 3 bases removed from V and 4 bases from J, the gap between germline ends came to 16 bases. CDR3 sequence reads: CASSSRTVIFTGELFF. CDR3 bases: TGTGCCAGCAGCTCGAGGACAGTTATCTTCACCGGGGAGCTGTTTTTT. Based on the CDR3 plus reference TRBV5-6 and TRBJ2-2, the full variable domain is DAGVTQSPTHLIKTRGQQVTLRCSPKSGHDTVSWYQQALGQGPQFIFQYYEEEERQRGNFPDRFSGHQFPNYSSELNVNALLLGDSALYLCASSSRTVIFTGELFFGEGSRLTVL.